This TCR beta chain derives from a study of T cell repertoires in cytomegalovirus infection. This clonotype was counted many times. The CDR3 contains 15 residues. V was trimmed by 2 bases and J by 4 bases, leaving 13 bases between them. Germline V CDR1 and CDR2: SGHTA, FQGNSA. TCRdb itself ran the reads through MiXCR, one entry per CDR3 protein. The sample carries some 220,000 distinct CDR3 sequences, around 6.6% recorded once. The sequence was collected from a human donor in good health (CMV status not recorded). Some clones in this sample may be carry-over from other donors' samples. The sample was PBMCs. This rearrangement joins TRBV7-2 to TRBJ2-3; D gene unclear. DNA for the CDR3: TGTGCCAGCAGCTTAAGCAGTATCCTCGCAGATACGCAGTATTTT. It translates to CASSLSSILADTQYF. Full variable domain (rest looked up from reference TRBV7-2 and TRBJ2-3): GAGVSQSPSNKVTEKGKDVELRCDPISGHTALYWYRQSLGQGLEFLIYFQGNSAPDKSGLPSDRFSAERTGGSVSTLTIQRTQQEDSAVYLCASSLSSILADTQYFGPGTRLTVL.